This is a list of T cell receptor beta chains from one sample in a study of cytomegalovirus exposure and HLA in healthy donors. Produced via immunoSEQ multiplex PCR; TCRdb's table is partial and in-frame only. The sample has approximately 300,000 clones, roughly 87% seen once. Source material: PBMCs. These receptors all come from a woman aged 25-40 years in good health and CMV-seropositive. Each CDR3 is given with its conserved first and last residue. The order of the fields is V gene, clone size, J gene, D gene, CDR3 DNA, CDR3 protein. A D gene is named only where the DNA matches it firmly. Expanded clones are given a class, and other clones once, few, many or no size at all.

TRBV7-7	NA	TRBJ2-1	TRBD2	TGTGCCAGCAGCTTAAGACTAGCGGGAGACAATGAGCAGTTCTTC	CASSLRLAGDNEQFF
TRBV6-1	NA	TRBJ1-5	NA	TGTGCCAGCAGTGGGGGACAATCGAGCGGAGGCAATCAGCCCCAGCATTTT	CASSGGQSSGGNQPQHF
TRBV12-1	NA	TRBJ2-7	NA	TGTGCCAGGATTGAACCCAAAGGGACCAGACTCCTTTTTTACGAGCAGTACTTC	CARIEPKGTRLLFYEQYF
TRBV11-3	NA	TRBJ2-1	NA	TGTGCCAGCAGCCAAATCTCCTCCAATGAGCAGTTCTTC	CASSQISSNEQFF
TRBV28	few	TRBJ2-6	NA	TGTGCCAGCAGTCCCGGACAGCGCTCTGGGGCCAACGTCCTGACTTTC	CASSPGQRSGANVLTF
TRBV6-5	few	TRBJ1-2	NA	TGTGCCAGCAGGGGACGGTCCAACTATGGCTACACCTTC	CASRGRSNYGYTF
TRBV19	few	TRBJ1-2	NA	TGTGCCAGTAGTCAGTCGGGGCCGGGAGGCTACACCTTC	CASSQSGPGGYTF
TRBV28	NA	TRBJ2-7	TRBD1	TGTGCCAGCAGAGGGGGACAGGGGTTATACGAGCAGTACTTC	CASRGGQGLYEQYF
TRBV28	once	TRBJ1-2	TRBD1	TGTGCCAGCACCGTCCCGGACAGGGGGAACTATGGCTACACCTTC	CASTVPDRGNYGYTF
TRBV6-6	NA	TRBJ2-2	NA	TGTGCCAGCAGTTACACCAAAGCCGGGGAGCTGTTTTTT	CASSYTKAGELFF
TRBV30	NA	TRBJ1-5	TRBD1	TGTGCCTGGAGTGTACGACAGGGGGGAGATTTCAATCAGCCCCAGCATTTT	CAWSVRQGGDFNQPQHF
TRBV27	NA	TRBJ2-1	NA	TGTGCCAGCAGTGCGAACCCTAGCTCCTACAATGAGCAGTTCTTC	CASSANPSSYNEQFF
TRBV5-1	once	TRBJ1-6	TRBD1	TGCGCCAGCAGGCACAGTGACAGGGGAGCCTATAATTCACCCCTCCACTTT	CASRHSDRGAYNSPLHF
TRBV9	NA	TRBJ1-2	NA	TGTGCCAGCAGCGTAGCCCAGACAGGAAATGGCTACACCTTC	CASSVAQTGNGYTF
TRBV4-1	once	TRBJ2-1	NA	TGCGCCAGCAGCCAAAGACAGGTTAGCTCCTACAATGAGCAGTTCTTC	CASSQRQVSSYNEQFF
TRBV6-6	NA	TRBJ2-1	NA	TGTGCCAGCAGTCCCCCCAACAATGAGCAGTTCTTC	CASSPPNNEQFF
TRBV5-1	NA	TRBJ2-1	NA	TGCGCCAGCAGCCATGTGGGGGGAAGGGGGAATGAGCAGTTCTTC	CASSHVGGRGNEQFF
TRBV7-3	NA	TRBJ1-5	NA	TGTGCCAGCAGCTCTACCCGGGATCAGCCCCAGCATTTT	CASSSTRDQPQHF
TRBV5-1	once	TRBJ1-3	NA	TGCGCCAGCAGCCATAACTCTGGAAACACCATATATTTT	CASSHNSGNTIYF
TRBV5-1	NA	TRBJ1-4	NA	TGCGCCAGCAGCTTGGCGGGGCAGTCTAATGAAAAACTGTTTTTT	CASSLAGQSNEKLFF
TRBV5-4	NA	TRBJ1-2	NA	TGTGCCAGCAGCTTGGGATCCGGGGCCTATGGCTACACCTTC	CASSLGSGAYGYTF
TRBV9	NA	TRBJ2-1	NA	TGTGCCAGCAGCGTAGCTACTGAGCAGTTCTTC	CASSVATEQFF
TRBV18	NA	TRBJ1-1	NA	TGTGCCAGCTCACTTCATTCACGGGGCGGGCACACTGAAGCTTTCTTT	CASSLHSRGGHTEAFF
TRBV4-3	NA	TRBJ2-7	NA	TGCGCCAGCAGCCAAGATGGGACCGAGACAGTGGGGTTATACGAGCAGTACTTC	CASSQDGTETVGLYEQYF
TRBV27	NA	TRBJ2-1	NA	TGTGCCAGCCACGGACGAAATGAGCAGTTCTTC	CASHGRNEQFF
TRBV6-6	few	TRBJ1-5	NA	TGTGCCAGCAGGGTTAGCAATCAGCCCCAGCATTTT	CASRVSNQPQHF
TRBV27	NA	TRBJ2-1	NA	TGTGCCAGCAATTTCGCTGGGATTAATGAGCAGTTCTTC	CASNFAGINEQFF
TRBV4-1	once	TRBJ2-3	NA	TGCGCCAGCAGCCTTCGTCAGGGAAGCACAGATACGCAGTATTTT	CASSLRQGSTDTQYF
TRBV2	NA	TRBJ1-1	NA	TGTGCCAGCGGAACAGCAGGGACTGAAGCTTTCTTT	CASGTAGTEAFF
TRBV4-2	NA	TRBJ1-4	NA	TGTGCCAGCAGCCAAAGAGGGACACGAAATGAAAAACTGTTTTTT	CASSQRGTRNEKLFF
TRBV6-5	NA	TRBJ2-6	NA	TGTGCCAGCAGTTACCTCTCTGGGGCCAACGTCCTGACTTTC	CASSYLSGANVLTF
TRBV21-1	NA	TRBJ1-6	NA	TGTGCCAGCAAACCGCGGGGGGATAATTCACCCCTCCACTTT	CASKPRGDNSPLHF
TRBV6-5	NA	TRBJ1-2	TRBD1	TGTGCCAGCAGACGGGACAGAGATAACTATGGCTACACCTTC	CASRRDRDNYGYTF
TRBV2	once	TRBJ1-6	TRBD1	TGTGCCAGCAGGAAGCAGGGGGTAGCTAATTCACCCCTCCACTTT	CASRKQGVANSPLHF
TRBV7-2	once	TRBJ2-1	TRBD2	TGTGCCAGCAGCTCCCGGTTTACCCGACTAGCGGCCAATGAGCAGTTCTTC	CASSSRFTRLAANEQFF
TRBV5-1	NA	TRBJ2-7	NA	TGCGCCAGCAGTCAACGGGAATTCACCTACGAGCAGTACTTC	CASSQREFTYEQYF
TRBV19	few	TRBJ1-2	NA	TGTGCCAGTAGTATAGTCGAGGGTTCAAGCTACACCTTC	CASSIVEGSSYTF
TRBV5-1	NA	TRBJ2-7	TRBD1	TGCGCCAGCAGCGTGGACAGGACCTACGAGCAGTACTTC	CASSVDRTYEQYF
TRBV5-1	NA	TRBJ1-1	NA	TGCGCCAGCAGCTTATTTAAGAACACTGAAGCTTTCTTT	CASSLFKNTEAFF
TRBV5-6	NA	TRBJ2-1	NA	TGTGCCAGCAGCTTGGTACGGAGCAATGAGCAGTTCTTC	CASSLVRSNEQFF
TRBV6-4	NA	TRBJ1-5	TRBD1	TGTGCCAGCAGCCAAGGACAGGGTCAGCCCCAGCATTTT	CASSQGQGQPQHF
TRBV5-4	NA	TRBJ2-3	NA	TGTGCCAGCAGCCCAGACAGCAAAAAGACAGATACGCAGTATTTT	CASSPDSKKTDTQYF